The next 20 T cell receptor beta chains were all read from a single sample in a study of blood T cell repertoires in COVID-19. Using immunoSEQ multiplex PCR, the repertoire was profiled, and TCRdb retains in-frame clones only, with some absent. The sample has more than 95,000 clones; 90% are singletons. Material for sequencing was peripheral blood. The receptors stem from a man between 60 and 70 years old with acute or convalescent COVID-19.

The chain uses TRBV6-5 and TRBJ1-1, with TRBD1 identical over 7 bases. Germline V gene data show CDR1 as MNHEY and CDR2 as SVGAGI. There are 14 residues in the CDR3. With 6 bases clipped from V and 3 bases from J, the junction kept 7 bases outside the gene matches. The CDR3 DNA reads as TGTGCCAGCAGCCCACAGGGGTGGGACACTGAAGCTTTCTTT. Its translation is CASSPQGWDTEAFF.

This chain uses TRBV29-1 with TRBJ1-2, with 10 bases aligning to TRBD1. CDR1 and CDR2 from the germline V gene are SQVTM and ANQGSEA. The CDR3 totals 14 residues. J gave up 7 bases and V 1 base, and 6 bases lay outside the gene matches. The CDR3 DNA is TGCAGCGTTGAAGCCCGACAGGGGGCGGGTGGCTACACCTTC. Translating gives CSVEARQGAGGYTF.

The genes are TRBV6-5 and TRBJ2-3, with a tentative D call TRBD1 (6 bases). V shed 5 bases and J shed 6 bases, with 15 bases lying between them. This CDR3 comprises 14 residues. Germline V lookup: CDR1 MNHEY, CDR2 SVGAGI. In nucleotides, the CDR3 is TGTGCCAGCAGTAACCCTACAGGGATCGATACGCAGTATTTT. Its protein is CASSNPTGIDTQYF.

As DNA, the CDR3 is TGTGCCAGCAGCCCTAGACAGGGATACAATGAGCAGTTCTTC. Translating it yields CASSPRQGYNEQFF. The chain employs TRBV7-9 and TRBJ2-1; 7 bases map to TRBD1. V was pared by 5 bases and J by 4 bases, with 5 bases of the junction left unmatched. This CDR3 spans 14 amino acids. Per the germline V gene, CDR1 is SEHNR and CDR2 is FQNEAQ (reference sequence).

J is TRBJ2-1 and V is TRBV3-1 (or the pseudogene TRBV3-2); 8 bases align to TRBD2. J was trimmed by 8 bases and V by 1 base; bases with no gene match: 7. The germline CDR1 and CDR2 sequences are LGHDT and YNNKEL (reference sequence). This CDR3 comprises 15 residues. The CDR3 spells CASSQAGGGGDEQFF. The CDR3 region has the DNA TGTGCCAGCAGCCAAGCCGGGGGGGGTGGCGATGAGCAGTTCTTC.

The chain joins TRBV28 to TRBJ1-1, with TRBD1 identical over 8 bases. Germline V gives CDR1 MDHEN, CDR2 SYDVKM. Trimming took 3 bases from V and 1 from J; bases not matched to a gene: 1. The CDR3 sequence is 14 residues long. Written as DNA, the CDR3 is TGTGCCAGCAGTTTGGGGACAGGGAACACTGAAGCTTTCTTT. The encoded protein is CASSLGTGNTEAFF.

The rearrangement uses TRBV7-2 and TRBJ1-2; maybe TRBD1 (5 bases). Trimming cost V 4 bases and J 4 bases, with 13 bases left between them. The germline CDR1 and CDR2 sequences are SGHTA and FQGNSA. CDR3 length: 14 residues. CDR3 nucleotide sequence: TGTGCCAGCAGCTCAGGGTTTTCTTCCTATGGCTACACCTTC. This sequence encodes CASSSGFSSYGYTF.

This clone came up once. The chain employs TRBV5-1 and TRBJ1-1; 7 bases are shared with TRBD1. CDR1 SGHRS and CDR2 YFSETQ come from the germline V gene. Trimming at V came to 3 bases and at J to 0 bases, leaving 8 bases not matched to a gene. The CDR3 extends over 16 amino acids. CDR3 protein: CASSWKTGTMNTEAFF. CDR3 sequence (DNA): TGCGCCAGCAGCTGGAAGACAGGGACAATGAACACTGAAGCTTTCTTT.

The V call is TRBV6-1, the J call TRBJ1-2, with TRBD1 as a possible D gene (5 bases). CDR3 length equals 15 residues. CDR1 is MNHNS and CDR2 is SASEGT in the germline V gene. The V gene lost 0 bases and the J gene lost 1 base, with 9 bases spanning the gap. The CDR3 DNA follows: TGTGCCAGCAGTGAAGCTGGACACGGTAACTATGGCTACACCTTC. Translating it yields CASSEAGHGNYGYTF.

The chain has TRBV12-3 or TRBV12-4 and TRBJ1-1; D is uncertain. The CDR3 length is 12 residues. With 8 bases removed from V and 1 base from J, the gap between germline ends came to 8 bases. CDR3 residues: CASQAGNTEAFF. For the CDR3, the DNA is TGTGCCAGCCAAGCAGGGAACACTGAAGCTTTCTTT.

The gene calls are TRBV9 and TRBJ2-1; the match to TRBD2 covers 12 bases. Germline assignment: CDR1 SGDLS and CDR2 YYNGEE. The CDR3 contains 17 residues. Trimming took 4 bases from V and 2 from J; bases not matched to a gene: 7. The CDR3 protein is CASSPRTSGAAYNEQFF. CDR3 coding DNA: TGTGCCAGCAGCCCGAGGACTAGCGGGGCGGCCTACAATGAGCAGTTCTTC.

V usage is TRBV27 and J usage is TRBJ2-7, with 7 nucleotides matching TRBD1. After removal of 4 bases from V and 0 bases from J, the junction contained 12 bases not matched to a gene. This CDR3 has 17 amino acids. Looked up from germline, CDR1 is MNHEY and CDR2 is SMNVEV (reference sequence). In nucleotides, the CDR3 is TGTGCCAGCAGTTCCCTCAACAGGGGCGGCCCCTCCTACGAGCAGTACTTC. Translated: CASSSLNRGGPSYEQYF.

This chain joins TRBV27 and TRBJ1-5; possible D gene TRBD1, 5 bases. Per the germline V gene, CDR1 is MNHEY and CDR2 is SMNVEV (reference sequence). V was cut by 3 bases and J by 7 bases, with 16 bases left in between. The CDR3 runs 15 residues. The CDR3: CASSFSRGGGQPQHF. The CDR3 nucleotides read TGTGCCAGCAGTTTCTCCCGGGGGGGTGGGCAGCCCCAGCATTTT.

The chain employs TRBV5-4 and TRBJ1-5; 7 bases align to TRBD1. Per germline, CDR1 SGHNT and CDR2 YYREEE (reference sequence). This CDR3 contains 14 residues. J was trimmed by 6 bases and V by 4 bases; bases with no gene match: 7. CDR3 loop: CASSLDRAPQPQHF. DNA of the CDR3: TGTGCCAGCAGCCTCGACAGGGCCCCTCAGCCCCAGCATTTT.

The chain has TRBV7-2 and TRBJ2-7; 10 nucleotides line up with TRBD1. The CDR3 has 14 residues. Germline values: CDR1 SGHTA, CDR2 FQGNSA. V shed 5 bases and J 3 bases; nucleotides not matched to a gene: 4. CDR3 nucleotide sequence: TGTGCCAGCAGCCCCCGGACAGGGGGCTACGAGCAGTACTTC. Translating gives CASSPRTGGYEQYF.

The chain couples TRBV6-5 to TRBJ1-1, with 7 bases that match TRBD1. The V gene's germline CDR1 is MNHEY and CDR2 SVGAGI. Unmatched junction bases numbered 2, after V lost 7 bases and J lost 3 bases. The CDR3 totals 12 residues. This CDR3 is CASKTGYTEAFF. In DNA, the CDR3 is TGTGCCAGCAAGACAGGGTACACTGAAGCTTTCTTT.

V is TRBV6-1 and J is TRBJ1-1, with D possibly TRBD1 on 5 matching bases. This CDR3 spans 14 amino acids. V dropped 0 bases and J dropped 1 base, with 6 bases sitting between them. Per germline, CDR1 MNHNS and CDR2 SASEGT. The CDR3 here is CASSEAQGNTEAFF. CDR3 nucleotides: TGTGCCAGCAGTGAAGCCCAGGGGAACACTGAAGCTTTCTTT.

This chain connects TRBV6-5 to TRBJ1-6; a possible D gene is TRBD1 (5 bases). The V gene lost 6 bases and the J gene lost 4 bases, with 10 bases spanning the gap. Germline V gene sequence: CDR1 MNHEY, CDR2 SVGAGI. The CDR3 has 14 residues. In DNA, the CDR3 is TGTGCCAGCAGGGGAGGACATTATAATTCACCCCTCCACTTT. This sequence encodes CASRGGHYNSPLHF.

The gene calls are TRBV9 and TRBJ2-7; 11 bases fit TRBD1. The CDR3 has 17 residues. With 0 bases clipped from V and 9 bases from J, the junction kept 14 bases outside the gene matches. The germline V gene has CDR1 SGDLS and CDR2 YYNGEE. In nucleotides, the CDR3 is TGTGCCAGCAGCGTAGGTTGGGACGGGACAGGGGGTTCTTGGCAGTACTTC. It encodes CASSVGWDGTGGSWQYF.

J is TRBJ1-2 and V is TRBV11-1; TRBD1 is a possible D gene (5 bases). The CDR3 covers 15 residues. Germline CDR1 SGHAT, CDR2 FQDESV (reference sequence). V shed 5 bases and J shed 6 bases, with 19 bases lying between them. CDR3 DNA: TGTGCCAGCAGCCCCTGGGGGGATGGCGTCCATGGCTACACCTTC. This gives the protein CASSPWGDGVHGYTF.